This T cell receptor (beta chain) is from a study of PD-1 blockade in classical Hodgkin lymphoma. Study results and caveats: Exclusion removed patients who began nivolumab under 1 year after ASCT. Diversity similar to that of newly diagnosed patients was seen at baseline in complete responders. The study reported lower baseline TCR diversity in newly diagnosed patients than in healthy donors.

Using immunoSEQ multiplex PCR, the repertoire was profiled, and TCRdb retains in-frame clones only, with some absent. The data contain about 66,000 clones, 71% of them singletons. Note on this clone: What it recognizes is unknown.

Relapse after autologous stem cell transplantation occurred in every patient, and brentuximab vedotin exposure varied. The V and J ends lost 2 bases and 0 bases respectively, with 10 bases between them. The germline V gene has CDR1 MNHEY and CDR2 SVGAGI. The CDR3 is made up of 15 amino acids. The sequencing used peripheral blood mononuclear cells (PBMCs), collected before the second cycle of nivolumab. This clonotype was obtained from a human donor with classical Hodgkin lymphoma. The genes are TRBV6-5 and TRBJ1-1, with D unclear. The CDR3 region is CASSYLRYLNTEAFF. CDR3 sequence (DNA): TGTGCCAGCAGTTACCTCCGGTATTTGAACACTGAAGCTTTCTTT.